The source of this T cell receptor (beta chain) is a study of shared clonotypes between healthy human individuals. Study information: Participating donors consisted of two women and a few men aged 18 to 49. General observations from the study: A small donor pool kept down the genetic and exposure-history diversity that was represented. Relative to clonotypes present in all four donors, those not shared had lower generation probabilities. Depth of sequencing was expected to influence donor clonotype sharing.

The V gene's germline CDR1 is GTSNPN and CDR2 SVGIG (reference sequence). Deletions cut 3 bases from V and 6 bases from J, with 5 bases between. The CDR3 loop spans 11 amino acids. Produced via immunoSEQ multiplex PCR; TCRdb's table is partial and in-frame only. The sample has approximately 1,500,000 clones; roughly 96% are singletons. A note on this clone: Its antigen is not identified.

The source material was naive CD4+ T cells sorted from blood. Subset described: CD45RA+ positively selected. The TCR originated in a man aged 25-45 years in good health. The chain joins TRBV30 to TRBJ1-4; no clear D gene. CDR3 sequence (DNA): TGTGCCTGGAGGAAATATGAAAAACTGTTTTTT. Translation: CAWRKYEKLFF.